Included here is one T cell receptor (beta chain) sequence, with context. The target of this receptor is not known. Within one base of it there is no much larger clone, and no base qualities were kept. Genomic DNA was extracted from sorted cells for sequencing of the TCRbeta CDR3 region. The immunoSEQ Assay was used to sequence the TCRbeta CDR3 regions. TCRdb holds this immuneACCESS table with in-frame rearrangements only. Some clones are missing; in checked studies, unresolved V genes explain under half, and the rest has no known cause. A total of 150,000 to 170,000 clones appear in this sample, around 94% of them only once. 0.3% to 0.35% of the sample rests with the top ten. The germline V gene yields MDHEN for CDR1 and SYDVKM for CDR2. The germline V end is reduced by 4 bases and the J end by 1 base; junction bases left unmatched: 2. The CDR3 sequence holds 15 residues, the cysteine and phenylalanine included. Only CDR3 DNA is held: 45 bases, read in frame from base 1.

The data are from a study of OX40 agonist ivuxolimab in advanced cancers. Background for the entire study: The costimulatory receptor OX40 (CD134) was targeted by ivuxolimab, a fully human IgG2 agonistic monoclonal antibody. Intravenous ivuxolimab was administered to patients every 2 weeks at six dose levels: 0.01, 0.1, 0.3, 1.5, 3 and 10 mg/kg. Among the roughly 50 dose-escalation patients, approximately 20 had hepatocellular carcinoma, around 15 melanoma, 9 renal cell carcinoma and 9 head and neck cancer. The dose-escalation cohort was 82.7% male with a mean age of roughly 62 years, ranging from roughly 20 to 80. Patients were allowed to have had prior anti-PD-1, anti-PD-L1 or anti-CTLA-4 therapy, and 40% of the dose-escalation patients had previously received checkpoint inhibitors. Partial responses occurred in three dose-escalation patients, of whom one had hepatocellular carcinoma and two had cutaneous melanoma. The purpose of peripheral TCRbeta sequencing was to test whether ivuxolimab changed TCR sequence diversity and led to clonal T-cell expansion. The paper reports the monotherapy dose-escalation portion (N ≈ 50 patients) of the phase I ivuxolimab trial. What the study reported, not specific to this receptor: Clonal expansion of both CD4+ and CD8+ blood T cells was observed from baseline to week 6 at doses 0.1 to 3.0 mg/kg. On average, CD8+ T cells showed more expanded clones than CD4+ T cells after ivuxolimab. In partial responders in the 0.1-3.0 mg/kg groups, normalized peripheral clonal expansion was found to be among the lowest, especially among CD8+ T cells. The antigen specificity of the peripheral T cells that underwent clonal expansion was not determined. Low levels of normalized T-cell clonal expansion were also seen in some patients who did not respond.

The trial excluded patients who had a history of autoimmune disease or were on systemic immunosuppression. Peripheral blood for TCR sequencing was collected from all dose cohorts at baseline, on cycle 4 day 1, and on cycle 7 day 1. The samples were taken from a phase I, first-in-human, multicenter, open-label dose-escalation trial of ivuxolimab. Adults with locally advanced or metastatic head and neck squamous cell, hepatocellular, melanoma or renal cell carcinoma were enrolled in the trial. Before TCR sequencing, CD4+ T cells and CD8+ T cells were sorted from peripheral blood as separate populations.

This clonotype originated in an adult with an advanced solid tumor such as melanoma, head and neck, liver or kidney cancer. Recombination linked TRBV28 to TRBJ2-7; TRBD2 agrees with 12 junctional bases. Sequenced here: CD4+ or CD8+ T cells sorted from blood, sampled in a trial of the OX40 agonist ivuxolimab. The CDR3 has the sequence CASSSLAGGSYEQYF. The nucleotide sequence is TGTGCCAGCAGTTCACTAGCGGGAGGATCCTACGAGCAGTACTTC.